These 19 T cell receptor beta chains share one sample of origin, sequenced in a study of T cells after yellow fever vaccination. TCRdb passed the 5' RACE reads through MiXCR, listing each CDR3 protein once. The repertoire holds approximately 300,000 distinct CDR3 sequences, with roughly a tenth as singletons. The material was CD4+ T cells sorted from PBMCs, obtained 45 days after the yellow fever booster vaccination. These receptors all stem from a young man who received the YFV17D yellow fever vaccine.

V is TRBV20-1 and J is TRBJ1-4; 7 bases are a match to TRBD1. CDR3 length: 13 residues. CDR1 and CDR2 from the germline V gene are DFQATT and SNEGSKA (reference sequence). With V trimmed by 8 bases and J by 5 bases, 8 bases remained unmatched. The DNA for the CDR3 is TGCAGTCCACGACAGGGTAACAATGAAAAACTGTTTTTT. Its translation: CSPRQGNNEKLFF.

This clonotype was detected a few times. This chain uses TRBV5-1 with TRBJ2-3; 9 bases map to TRBD1. The CDR3 length is 14 residues. Trimming removed 0 bases from V and 6 bases from J; junction bases left unmatched: 2. Germline CDR1 reads SGHRS; CDR2 reads YFSETQ. The CDR3 coding sequence is TGCGCCAGCAGCTTGGTTGGGACAGGGGATACGCAGTATTTT. This sequence encodes CASSLVGTGDTQYF.

The chain couples TRBV20-1 to TRBJ1-1; the D gene is possibly TRBD1 (6 bases). Trimming pared 0 bases from V and 1 base from J, leaving 12 bases between. The CDR3 totals 15 residues. The germline CDR1 and CDR2 sequences are DFQATT and SNEGSKA (reference sequence). The chain's CDR3 is CSARDRGRGNTEAFF. The CDR3 nucleotides are TGCAGTGCTAGAGATCGTGGCAGGGGGAACACTGAAGCTTTCTTT.

This clonotype turned up a few times. This chain joins TRBV19 and TRBJ1-4, with unresolved D. Germline CDR1 and CDR2: LNHDA and SQIVND (reference sequence). Between the trimmed V and J ends, which lost 6 bases and 8 bases, there was a span of 16 bases. The CDR3 consists of 14 residues. CDR3 in DNA: TGTGCCAGTAGACCTCCGCAGGTCCCCGAAAAACTGTTTTTT. The encoded protein is CASRPPQVPEKLFF.

The chain couples TRBV4-1 to TRBJ2-3; D not resolved. V was cut by 6 bases and J by 4 bases, with 11 bases left in between. Germline-derived CDR1 and CDR2 are MGHRA and YSYEKL. The CDR3 has 13 residues. The CDR3 region is CASRHTAADTQYF. DNA of the CDR3: TGCGCCAGCAGACACACAGCAGCAGATACGCAGTATTTT.

The rearrangement joins TRBV7-6 to TRBJ2-5; possible D gene TRBD2, 5 bases. Germline V gives CDR1 SGHVS, CDR2 FNYEAQ. The CDR3 extends over 16 amino acids. V dropped 3 bases and J dropped 1 base, with 15 bases sitting between them. The CDR3 DNA reads as TGTGCCAGCAGCTTTAGAGGGAACAGCCTCCAAGAGACCCAGTACTTC. This codes for CASSFRGNSLQETQYF.

This clonotype was observed many times. The chain has TRBV5-6 and TRBJ2-2, with 7 bases identical to TRBD1. Germline CDR1 reads SGHDT; CDR2 reads YYEEEE. After removal of 1 base from V and 6 bases from J, the junction contained 9 bases not matched to a gene. CDR3 size: 16 residues. In DNA form, the CDR3 reads TGTGCCAGCAGCTTGCGCCGGGACAGTTCCGCCGGGGAGCTGTTTTTT. Residues: CASSLRRDSSAGELFF.

This clonotype came up many times. The chain is built from TRBV6-5 and TRBJ1-1, with D possibly matching TRBD1 (5 bases). CDR3 length: 14 amino acids. Germline CDR1 MNHEY, CDR2 SVGAGI. Trimming removed 6 bases from V and 1 base from J, with 12 bases in between. The CDR3 nucleotides read TGTGCCAGCAGGCCGTATGGGGCGAACACTGAAGCTTTCTTT. Its translation: CASRPYGANTEAFF.

This clonotype was detected only a few times. The gene calls are TRBV20-1 and TRBJ2-1, with 9 bases lining up with TRBD2. This CDR3 has 14 residues. Losses at the gene ends were 2 bases for V and 9 bases for J; bases not matched to a gene: 8. In germline, CDR1 is DFQATT, CDR2 SNEGSKA (reference sequence). DNA of the CDR3: TGCAGTGCTAGAATGGCGGGGGGGCCGGGTGAGCAGTTCTTC. Translating gives CSARMAGGPGEQFF.

This clonotype came up a few times. This chain uses TRBV10-1 with TRBJ2-7; 7 bases align to TRBD1. The germline V gene encodes CDR1 WNHNN and CDR2 SYGVQD (reference sequence). This CDR3 has 14 amino acids. The trim removed 0 bases at V and 2 bases at J, leaving 1 base unmatched. The DNA for the CDR3 is TGCGCCAGCAGTGAGTCGACAGGGCCCTACGAGCAGTACTTC. It specifies CASSESTGPYEQYF.

This clonotype was seen a handful of times. This chain links TRBV7-9 with TRBJ2-7; D is possibly TRBD1 (5 bases). This CDR3 has 13 amino acids. The V end lost 6 bases, the J end lost 3 bases, and 12 bases lay between the germline ends. Per germline, CDR1 SEHNR and CDR2 FQNEAQ (reference sequence). The CDR3 bases are TGTGCCAGCAGTACCCAGGGTATCTACGAGCAGTACTTC. This encodes CASSTQGIYEQYF.

V gene TRBV27 combines with J gene TRBJ1-5, with D uncertain. The length of the CDR3 is 14 residues. Trimming stripped 7 bases from V and 0 bases from J, with 10 bases between. Germline V lookup: CDR1 MNHEY, CDR2 SMNVEV (reference sequence). CDR3 amino acids: CASNKEGSNQPQHF. DNA for the CDR3: TGTGCCAGCAACAAAGAAGGTAGCAATCAGCCCCAGCATTTT.

The J gene is TRBJ1-2, the V gene TRBV10-2; the match to TRBD1 covers 8 bases. The V and J ends lost 6 bases and 6 bases, in that order; junction bases with no gene match: 6. CDR3 length: 13 residues. In germline, CDR1 is WSHSY, CDR2 SAAADI. The CDR3 region is CASSAQGVDGYTF. CDR3 sequence (DNA): TGCGCCAGCAGCGCACAGGGGGTGGATGGCTACACCTTC.

This clonotype was observed a few times. The chain combines TRBV4-1 with TRBJ2-5, with unresolved D. CDR3 length: 13 amino acids. Trimming shortened V by 1 base and J by 1 base, and 4 bases separated the two germline ends. The V gene's germline CDR1 is MGHRA and CDR2 YSYEKL. CDR3 amino acids: CASSQASQETQYF. CDR3 coding DNA: TGCGCCAGCAGCCAAGCCAGCCAAGAGACCCAGTACTTC.

The sample holds a few counts of this clonotype. The genes are TRBV5-1 and TRBJ2-4; 9 bases match TRBD1. This CDR3 is built from 16 residues. J was trimmed by 9 bases and V by 4 bases; bases with no gene match: 14. CDR1 is SGHRS and CDR2 is YFSETQ in the germline V gene. The CDR3 is CASSQMATGGFGIQYF. CDR3 nucleotide sequence: TGCGCCAGCAGCCAAATGGCCACAGGGGGCTTCGGCATTCAGTACTTC.

V usage is TRBV19 and J usage is TRBJ1-2; D is ambiguous. The CDR3 is made up of 11 amino acids. Germline CDR1 reads LNHDA; CDR2 reads SQIVND (reference sequence). With 10 bases removed from V and 0 bases from J, the gap between germline ends came to 6 bases. DNA of the CDR3: TGTGCCACCAATACTAACTATGGCTACACCTTC. Protein product: CATNTNYGYTF.

This clonotype was detected only a few times. The V call is TRBV20-1, the J call TRBJ2-5, with D possibly matching TRBD1 (5 bases). This CDR3 contains 13 residues. V lost 3 bases and J 5 bases, leaving 13 bases between the germline ends. Per germline, CDR1 DFQATT and CDR2 SNEGSKA (reference sequence). CDR3 coding DNA: TGCAGTGCTAGCAATACACAGGAGGAGACCCAGTACTTC. Its protein is CSASNTQEETQYF.

This clonotype was counted a few times. V and J are TRBV20-1 and TRBJ2-7, with 9 bases fitting TRBD1. V lost 6 bases, J lost 4 bases, and 7 bases stayed unmatched. Germline loops: CDR1 DFQATT, CDR2 SNEGSKA (reference sequence). CDR3 size: 13 residues. The chain's CDR3 is CSAARGTGYEQYV. The CDR3 DNA reads TGCAGTGCCGCCCGCGGGACAGGGTACGAGCAGTACGTC.

V and J are TRBV5-1 and TRBJ2-7; 10 bases are shared with TRBD1. J lost 3 bases, V lost 0 bases, and 6 bases had no gene match. The CDR3 extends over 16 amino acids. Per the germline V gene, CDR1 is SGHRS and CDR2 is YFSETQ. CDR3 in DNA: TGCGCCAGCAGCTTGGATGGGGACAGGGGATTCTACGAGCAGTACTTC. Translated: CASSLDGDRGFYEQYF. The complete variable domain, with remaining parts taken from reference TRBV5-1 and TRBJ2-7, reads KAGVTQTPRYLIKTRGQQVTLSCSPISGHRSVSWYQQTPGQGLQFLFEYFSETQRNKGNFPGRFSGRQFSNSRSEMNVSTLELGDSALYLCASSLDGDRGFYEQYFGPGTRLTVT.